This TCR beta chain stems from a study of blood T cells in healthy people across ages (dated by TCRdb to the mid-2010s). At the level of the whole study: Template switching captured roughly one uniquely barcoded TCR beta cDNA molecule per two T cells in model experiments. To track age-related changes in TCR beta repertoire diversity, the study relied on deep sequencing normalized with unique cDNA molecular identifiers. The donors were divided into four age groups: young (average about 15 years), middle-aged (approximately 41), aged (about 62) and long-lived (82). To avoid experimental bias, donors of different ages were spread randomly across the sequencing lanes. The study analyzed two additional independent replicas of 1 million unique cDNA reads from the same blood draw for two donors, one aged 18 to 30 and one aged 80 or older.

Between the V and J ends, shortened by 0 bases and 1 base respectively, the junction contains 7 bases. The CDR3, cysteine through phenylalanine, is 14 amino acids long. Only the CDR3 part of the read is kept: 42 bases, read in frame from the first base. Based on the germline V gene, the CDR1 and CDR2 sequences are LGHNA and YSLEER. This clonotype showed up many times. The antigen this receptor binds is unknown. Qualities for individual bases were not recorded, and no much larger clone is one base off. Systemically healthy Caucasian individuals from Russia, 35 to 50 in total and aged 6 to 90 years, were included as donors. Each donor gave 8.5 to 10 milliliters of peripheral blood, collected into EDTA-treated Vacutainer tubes. Ficoll-Paque density-gradient centrifugation was used to isolate PBMCs, with at least 6 million per sample. Total RNA, at least 6 micrograms per sample, was extracted from PBMCs with Trizol reagent. For every donor, flow cytometry on a PBMC aliquot measured the percentage of naive CD45RAhigh/CD27high T cells.

Here is what the overall study found, with its caveats: Compared with the aged group, more naive CD4+ T cells, fewer expanded clones and increased TCR diversity were shown by the long-lived group, suggesting age selection. Total diversity estimates from one million sequenced T cells were considered lower bounds and underestimates. There was a strong correlation between observed TCR beta diversity and the percentage of naive T cells measured by flow cytometry. As age increased, observed TCR beta diversity per million T cells dropped in a roughly linear way, and a significant reduction was already evident by age 40. Because profiling used bulk unsorted PBMCs, naive and antigen-experienced compartments could not be compared conclusively. Donor CMV infection status was unknown, potentially confounding age-related changes in expanded clonotypes.

Library generation was performed with 5' RACE. TCRdb names Illumina HiSeq 2500 as the instrument used. A second PCR of about 7 to 12 cycles was performed with a sample-barcoded 5' primer and a J-beta primer mix. Each TCR beta cDNA molecule received a unique molecular identifier from a template-switch 5' adaptor carrying 12 random nucleotides. At least 2.5 million CDR3-containing paired-end reads were obtained from each sample. First-strand cDNA synthesis was performed from all RNA using the Mint cDNA synthesis kit, with priming by a TRBC-specific oligonucleotide. After uracil-DNA glycosylase treatment, a first 18-cycle PCR used universal primers M1SS and BC2_uni_R on all cDNA. The published analysis was carried out like this. For normalization, 1 million high-quality reads, each with a distinct molecular identifier, were randomly selected from each sample. Reads with shared molecular identifiers were discarded instead of being binned into consensus sequences. CDR3 identification, clonotype clustering and error correction used MiTCR with a Q25 quality threshold and the strictest error-elimination algorithm. Lower-bound total TCR beta diversity was estimated with a nonparametric unseen species model using Euler transformation. Using fastp trimming at Q25 and MiXCR clonotype assembly, TCRdb reanalyzed the public sequencing data and kept in-frame beta chains. Each entry merges the rows of one CDR3 protein and shows their most common DNA and genes. The V and J calls shown here were made by TCRdb, not taken from the authors' results. Across this sample there are approximately 680,000 distinct CDR3 sequences, with roughly 30% seen only once. The top ten hold less than 20% of the sample.

The chain couples TRBV4-3 to TRBJ2-7; no D gene call is confident. Sequenced: blood. The clonotype comes from an elderly woman in good health. Donor details come from another sample of the same person, matched by shared clones. This receptor carries the CDR3 CASSQDLVSYEQYF. The DNA sequence is given as TGCGCCAGCAGCCAAGATTTAGTTTCCTACGAGCAGTACTTC.